This T cell receptor (beta chain) was captured by sequencing in a study of cytomegalovirus exposure and HLA in healthy donors. Findings of the study overall: CMV antigen specificity of a few CMV-associated chains was confirmed in vitro.

Vbeta (60) and Jbeta (13) primers were used in the PCR. TCRdb keeps only in-frame clones here, not all; method: immunoSEQ multiplex PCR. The sample gives over 95,000 clones, around 76% of which show up once; more than 10% is in the top ten. Concerning this clone: Its antigen remains unknown.

Trimming took 1 base from V and 7 from J, leaving 10 bases between them. CDR3 length: 13 amino acids. Germline V CDR1 and CDR2: SGHTA, FQGNSA. The chain carries TRBV7-2 and TRBJ1-2; D perhaps matches TRBD1 (6 bases). Sequencing input: PBMCs. This receptor was identified in a woman aged 40 to 50 in good health and CMV-seropositive. This CDR3 reads CASSLDRESGYTF. The DNA of the CDR3 is TGTGCCAGCAGCTTAGACAGGGAATCTGGCTACACCTTC.